This TCR beta chain derives from a study of blood T cell repertoires in COVID-19. Study-wide context: The origin of the acute and convalescent COVID-19 samples was the United States, Italy and Spain. Sample material is recorded as cDNA or gDNA derived from T cells, B-cell-depleted T cells, or PBMCs.

As processed by the authors: Using reference gene primer amplification, nucleated cell counts were estimated. This table comes from immunoSEQ multiplex PCR, and its TCRdb copy is limited to in-frame clones, with some not included. V, J and clone size reflect that table, while D and trimming were determined from the DNA. The repertoire holds some 49,000 clones, with more than 90% as singletons. Germline V CDR1 and CDR2: SGHAT, FQNNGV. CDR3 size: 16 residues. V was clipped by 5 bases and J by 3 bases, with 20 bases between them. This receptor was obtained from a man between 45 and 60 years old with active COVID-19. The sample taken for sequencing was peripheral blood. The gene calls are TRBV11-2 and TRBJ2-7; possible D gene TRBD1, 5 bases. The CDR3 region has the DNA TGTGCCAGCAGCGCCCGGGCTGGGGCTAAGAGCTACGAGCAGTACTTC. Translating it yields CASSARAGAKSYEQYF.